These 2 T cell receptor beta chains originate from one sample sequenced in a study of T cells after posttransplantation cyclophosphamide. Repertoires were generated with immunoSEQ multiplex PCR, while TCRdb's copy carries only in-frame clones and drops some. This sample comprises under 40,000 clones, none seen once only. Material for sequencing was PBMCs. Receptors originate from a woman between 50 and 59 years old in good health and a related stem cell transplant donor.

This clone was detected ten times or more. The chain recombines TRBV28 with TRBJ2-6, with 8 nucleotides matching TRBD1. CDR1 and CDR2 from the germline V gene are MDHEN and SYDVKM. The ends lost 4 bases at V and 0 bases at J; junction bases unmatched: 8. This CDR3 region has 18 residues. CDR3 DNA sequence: TGTGCCAGCAGTTCTAGGACGGACAGGGTCTCTGGGGCCAACGTCCTGACTTTC. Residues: CASSSRTDRVSGANVLTF.

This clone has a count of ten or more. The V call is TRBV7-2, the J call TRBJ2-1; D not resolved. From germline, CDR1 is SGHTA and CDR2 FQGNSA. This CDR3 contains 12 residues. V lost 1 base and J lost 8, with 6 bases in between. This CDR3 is CASSLGGDEQFF. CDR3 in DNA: TGTGCCAGCAGCTTAGGAGGTGATGAGCAGTTCTTC.